The TCR beta chain described here comes from a study of patients and donors after allogeneic stem cell transplantation. This clonotype has just a few counts. In TCRdb, the RT-PCR reads were re-called with MiXCR into one record per CDR3 protein. The data contain some 960,000 distinct CDR3 sequences, approximately 18% of them seen just once; the ten biggest clones take up 5% to 6.5%. CDR1 MNHNS and CDR2 SASEGT come from the germline V gene. The CDR3 is made up of 15 amino acids. V lost 6 bases to trimming and J lost 3 bases; unmatched junction nucleotides: 6. Sequencing input: blood, either unsorted or a sorted T cell fraction (not recorded which). This clonotype originated in a human donor who was either an allogeneic HSCT recipient or a stem cell or donor lymphocyte infusion donor (not recorded which). It is not recorded whose cells these are; they may come from a transplant donor. The chain couples TRBV6-1 to TRBJ2-3; 10 positions agree with TRBD2. CDR3 DNA sequence: TGTGCCAGCAGGGCACCTAGCGGGGGTACAGATACGCAGTATTTT. This translates into CASRAPSGGTDTQYF.